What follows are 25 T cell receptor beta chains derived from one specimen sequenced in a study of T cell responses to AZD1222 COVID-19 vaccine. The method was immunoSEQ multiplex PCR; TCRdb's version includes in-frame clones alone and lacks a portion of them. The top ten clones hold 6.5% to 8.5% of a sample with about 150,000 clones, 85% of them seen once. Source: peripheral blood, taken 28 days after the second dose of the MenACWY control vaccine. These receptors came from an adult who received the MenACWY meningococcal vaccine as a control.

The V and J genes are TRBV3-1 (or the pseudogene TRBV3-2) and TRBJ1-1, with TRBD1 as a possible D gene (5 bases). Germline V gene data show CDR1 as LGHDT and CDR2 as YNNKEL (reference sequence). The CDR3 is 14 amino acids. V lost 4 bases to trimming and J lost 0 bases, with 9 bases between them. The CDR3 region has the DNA TGTGCCAGCAGCCCCGGAGGGGTGAACACTGAAGCTTTCTTT. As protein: CASSPGGVNTEAFF.

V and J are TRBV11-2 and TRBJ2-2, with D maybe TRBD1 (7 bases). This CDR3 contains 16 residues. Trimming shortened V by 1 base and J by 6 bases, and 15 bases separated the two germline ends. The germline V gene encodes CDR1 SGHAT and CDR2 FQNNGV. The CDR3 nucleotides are TGTGCCAGCAGCTTAGCCCCGACAGGGAGGTCCGGGGAGCTGTTTTTT. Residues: CASSLAPTGRSGELFF. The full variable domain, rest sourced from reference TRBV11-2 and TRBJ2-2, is EAGVAQSPRYKIIEKRQSVAFWCNPISGHATLYWYQQILGQGPKLLIQFQNNGVVDDSQLPKDRFSAERLKGVDSTLKIQPAKLEDSAVYLCASSLAPTGRSGELFFGEGSRLTVL.

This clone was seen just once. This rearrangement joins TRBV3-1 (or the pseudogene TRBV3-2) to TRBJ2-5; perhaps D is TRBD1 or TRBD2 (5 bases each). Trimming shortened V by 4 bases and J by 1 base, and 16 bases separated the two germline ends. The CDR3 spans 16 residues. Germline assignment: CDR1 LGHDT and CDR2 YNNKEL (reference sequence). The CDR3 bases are TGTGCCAGCAGCCTGAGGGGATCGAACCTCCAAGAGACCCAGTACTTC. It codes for CASSLRGSNLQETQYF.

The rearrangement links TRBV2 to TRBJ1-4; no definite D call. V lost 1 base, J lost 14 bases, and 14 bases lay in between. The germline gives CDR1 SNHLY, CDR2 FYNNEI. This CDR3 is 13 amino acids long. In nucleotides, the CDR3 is TGTGCCAGCAGTGAAGGTCGAGGGAGAATGCTGTTTTTT. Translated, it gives CASSEGRGRMLFF. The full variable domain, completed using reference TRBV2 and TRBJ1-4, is EPEVTQTPSHQVTQMGQEVILRCVPISNHLYFYWYRQILGQKVEFLVSFYNNEISEKSEIFDDQFSVERPDGSNFTLKIRSTKLEDSAMYFCASSEGRGRMLFFGSGTQLSVL.

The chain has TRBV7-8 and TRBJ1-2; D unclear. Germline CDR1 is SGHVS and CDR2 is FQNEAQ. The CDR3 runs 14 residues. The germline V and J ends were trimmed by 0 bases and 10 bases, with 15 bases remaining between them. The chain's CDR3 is CASSLAPGLADYTF. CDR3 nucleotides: TGTGCCAGCAGCTTAGCCCCAGGATTAGCGGACTACACCTTC.

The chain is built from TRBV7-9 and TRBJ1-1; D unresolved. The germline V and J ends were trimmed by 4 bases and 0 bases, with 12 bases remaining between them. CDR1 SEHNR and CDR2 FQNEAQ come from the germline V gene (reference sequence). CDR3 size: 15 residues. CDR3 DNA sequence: TGTGCCAGCAGCTCGAACAGAGGGATGAACACTGAAGCTTTCTTT. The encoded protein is CASSSNRGMNTEAFF. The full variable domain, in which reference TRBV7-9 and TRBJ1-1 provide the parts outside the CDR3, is DTGVSQNPRHKITKRGQNVTFRCDPISEHNRLYWYRQTLGQGPEFLTYFQNEAQLEKSRLLSDRFSAERPKGSFSTLEIQRTEQGDSAMYLCASSSNRGMNTEAFFGQGTRLTVV.

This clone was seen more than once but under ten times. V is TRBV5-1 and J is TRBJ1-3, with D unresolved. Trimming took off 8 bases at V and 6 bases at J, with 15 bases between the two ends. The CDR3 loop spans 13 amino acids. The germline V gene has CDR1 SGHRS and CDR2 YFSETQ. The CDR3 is CASRLGLQNTIYF. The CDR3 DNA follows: TGCGCCAGTCGATTGGGCCTCCAAAACACCATATATTTT.

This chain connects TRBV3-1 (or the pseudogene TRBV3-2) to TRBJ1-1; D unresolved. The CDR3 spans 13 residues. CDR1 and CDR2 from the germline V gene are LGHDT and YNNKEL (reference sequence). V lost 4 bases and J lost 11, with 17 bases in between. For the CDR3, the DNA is TGTGCCAGCAGCCGCGGGAGCCCCGTAGACGCTTTCTTT. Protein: CASSRGSPVDAFF.

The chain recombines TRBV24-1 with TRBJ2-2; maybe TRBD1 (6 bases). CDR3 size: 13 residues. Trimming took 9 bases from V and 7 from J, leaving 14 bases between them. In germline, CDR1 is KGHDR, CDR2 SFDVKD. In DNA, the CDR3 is TGTGCCACCTCGAGGGGGTCGGTCGGGGAGCTGTTTTTT. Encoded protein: CATSRGSVGELFF.

CDR3 residues: CASSPTRSLQETQYF. The CDR3 coding sequence is TGTGCCAGCAGCCCCACAAGGAGCCTCCAAGAGACCCAGTACTTC. The chain joins TRBV7-2 to TRBJ2-5; D uncertain. V shed 5 bases and J shed 1 base, with 14 bases lying between them. Germline values: CDR1 SGHTA, CDR2 FQGNSA. The CDR3 runs 15 residues.

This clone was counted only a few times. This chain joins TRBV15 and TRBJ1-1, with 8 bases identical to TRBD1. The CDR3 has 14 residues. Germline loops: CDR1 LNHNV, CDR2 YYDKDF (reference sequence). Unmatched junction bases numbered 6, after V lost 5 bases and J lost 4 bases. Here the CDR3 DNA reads TGTGCCACCAGCGGATCGACAGGGGTCACTGAAGCTTTCTTT. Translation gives CATSGSTGVTEAFF.

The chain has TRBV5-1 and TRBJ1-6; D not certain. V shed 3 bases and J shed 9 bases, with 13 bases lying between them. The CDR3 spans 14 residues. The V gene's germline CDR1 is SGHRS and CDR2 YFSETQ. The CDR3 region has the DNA TGCGCCAGCAGCTCTGAGACTCCCAGTTCACCCCTCCACTTT. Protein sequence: CASSSETPSSPLHF. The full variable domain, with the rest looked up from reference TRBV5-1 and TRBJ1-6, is KAGVTQTPRYLIKTRGQQVTLSCSPISGHRSVSWYQQTPGQGLQFLFEYFSETQRNKGNFPGRFSGRQFSNSRSEMNVSTLELGDSALYLCASSSETPSSPLHFGNGTRLTVT.

The CDR3 region has the DNA TGTGCCAGCAGTTACGATCGAGAAAAACTGTTTTTT. Its translation: CASSYDREKLFF. The chain combines TRBV6-5 with TRBJ1-4; D unclear. Deletions cut 2 bases from V and 8 bases from J, with 6 bases between. Germline lookup yields CDR1 MNHEY and CDR2 SVGAGI. The CDR3 extends over 12 amino acids.

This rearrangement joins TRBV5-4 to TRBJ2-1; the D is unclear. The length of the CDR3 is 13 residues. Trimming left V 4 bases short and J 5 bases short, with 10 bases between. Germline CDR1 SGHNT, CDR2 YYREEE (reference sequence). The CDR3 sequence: CASSPQNNNEQFF. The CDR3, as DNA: TGTGCCAGCAGCCCACAAAACAACAATGAGCAGTTCTTC. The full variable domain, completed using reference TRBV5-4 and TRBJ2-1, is ETGVTQSPTHLIKTRGQQVTLRCSSQSGHNTVSWYQQALGQGPQFIFQYYREEENGRGNFPPRFSGLQFPNYSSELNVNALELDDSALYLCASSPQNNNEQFFGPGTRLTVL.

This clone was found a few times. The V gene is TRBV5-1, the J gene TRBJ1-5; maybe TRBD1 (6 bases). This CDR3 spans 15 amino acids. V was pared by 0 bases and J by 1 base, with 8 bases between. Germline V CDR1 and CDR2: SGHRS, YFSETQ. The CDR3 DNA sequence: TGCGCCAGCAGCTTGGGGCAGGGGAGCAATCAGCCCCAGCATTTT. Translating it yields CASSLGQGSNQPQHF. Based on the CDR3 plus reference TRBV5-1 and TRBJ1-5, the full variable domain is KAGVTQTPRYLIKTRGQQVTLSCSPISGHRSVSWYQQTPGQGLQFLFEYFSETQRNKGNFPGRFSGRQFSNSRSEMNVSTLELGDSALYLCASSLGQGSNQPQHFGDGTRLSIL.

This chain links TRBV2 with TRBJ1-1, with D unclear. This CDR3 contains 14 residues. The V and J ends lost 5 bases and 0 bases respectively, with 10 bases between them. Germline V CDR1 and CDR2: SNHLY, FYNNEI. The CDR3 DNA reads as TGTGCCAGCAGTCAAGACAACATGAACACTGAAGCTTTCTTT. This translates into CASSQDNMNTEAFF.

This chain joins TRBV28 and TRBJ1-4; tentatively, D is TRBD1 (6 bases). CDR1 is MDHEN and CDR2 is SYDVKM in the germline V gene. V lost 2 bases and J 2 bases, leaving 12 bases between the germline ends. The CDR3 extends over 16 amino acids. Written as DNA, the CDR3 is TGTGCCAGCAGTTTAGGAGGGGGTAGGACTAATGAAAAACTGTTTTTT. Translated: CASSLGGGRTNEKLFF.

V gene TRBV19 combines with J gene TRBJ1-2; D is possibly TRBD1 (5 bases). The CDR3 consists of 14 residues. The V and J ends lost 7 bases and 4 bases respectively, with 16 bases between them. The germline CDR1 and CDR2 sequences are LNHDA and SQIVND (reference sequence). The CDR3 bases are TGTGCCAGTAAGATAGCAATGCAGGGCTATGGCTACACCTTC. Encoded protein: CASKIAMQGYGYTF.

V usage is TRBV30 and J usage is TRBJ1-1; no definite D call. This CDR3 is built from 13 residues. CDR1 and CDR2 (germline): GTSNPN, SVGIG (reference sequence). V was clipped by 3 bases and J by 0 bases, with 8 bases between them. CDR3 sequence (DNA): TGTGCCTGGAGAAAAACTATGAACACTGAAGCTTTCTTT. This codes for CAWRKTMNTEAFF.

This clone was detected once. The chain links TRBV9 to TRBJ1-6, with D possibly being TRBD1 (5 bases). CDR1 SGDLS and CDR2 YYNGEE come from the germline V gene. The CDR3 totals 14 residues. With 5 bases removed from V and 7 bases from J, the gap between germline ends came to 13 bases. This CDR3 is CASSKGQLNSPLHF. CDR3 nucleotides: TGTGCCAGCAGTAAGGGGCAGTTGAATTCACCCCTCCACTTT.

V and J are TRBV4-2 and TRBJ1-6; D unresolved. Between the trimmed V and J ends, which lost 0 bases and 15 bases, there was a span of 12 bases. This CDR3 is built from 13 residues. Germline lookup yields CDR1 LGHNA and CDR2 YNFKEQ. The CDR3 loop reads CASSQDRGLGLHF. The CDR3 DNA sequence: TGTGCCAGCAGCCAAGATCGAGGGTTAGGCCTCCACTTT.

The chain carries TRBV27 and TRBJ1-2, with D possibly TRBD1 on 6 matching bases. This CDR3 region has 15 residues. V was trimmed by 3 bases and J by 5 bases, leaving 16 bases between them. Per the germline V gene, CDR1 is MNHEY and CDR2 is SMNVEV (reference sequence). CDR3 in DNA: TGTGCCAGCAGTTTCTGGCAGGGGAATTATTATGGCTACACCTTC. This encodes CASSFWQGNYYGYTF.

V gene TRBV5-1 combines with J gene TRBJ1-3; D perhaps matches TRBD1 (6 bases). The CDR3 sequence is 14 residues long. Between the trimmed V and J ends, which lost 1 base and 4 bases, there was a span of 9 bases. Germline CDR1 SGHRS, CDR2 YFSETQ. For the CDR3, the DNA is TGCGCCAGCAGCTTGCAGGGGCTGGGAAACACCATATATTTT. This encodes CASSLQGLGNTIYF.

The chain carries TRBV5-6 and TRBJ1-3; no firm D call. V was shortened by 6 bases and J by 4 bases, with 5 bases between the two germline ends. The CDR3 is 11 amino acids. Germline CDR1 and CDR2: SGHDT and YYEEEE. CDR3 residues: CASNRGNTIYF. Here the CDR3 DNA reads TGTGCCAGCAATCGCGGAAACACCATATATTTT.

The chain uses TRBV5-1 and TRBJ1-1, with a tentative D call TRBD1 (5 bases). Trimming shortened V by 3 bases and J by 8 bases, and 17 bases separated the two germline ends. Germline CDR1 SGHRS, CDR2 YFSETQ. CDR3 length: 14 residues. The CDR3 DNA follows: TGCGCCAGCAGCTCCGAGCCTCAGGGTGCGGAAGCTTTCTTT. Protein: CASSSEPQGAEAFF.